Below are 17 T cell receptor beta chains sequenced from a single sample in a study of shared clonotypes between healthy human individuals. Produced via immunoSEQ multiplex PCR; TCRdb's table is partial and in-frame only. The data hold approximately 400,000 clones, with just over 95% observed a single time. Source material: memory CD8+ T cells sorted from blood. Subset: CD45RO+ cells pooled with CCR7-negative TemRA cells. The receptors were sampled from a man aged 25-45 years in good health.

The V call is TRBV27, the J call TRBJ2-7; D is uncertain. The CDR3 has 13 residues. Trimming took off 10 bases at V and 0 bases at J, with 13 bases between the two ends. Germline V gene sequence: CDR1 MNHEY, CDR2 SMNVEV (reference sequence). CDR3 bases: TGTGCCACCCTTGGGCGGAGCTCCTACGAGCAGTACTTC. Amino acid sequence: CATLGRSSYEQYF.

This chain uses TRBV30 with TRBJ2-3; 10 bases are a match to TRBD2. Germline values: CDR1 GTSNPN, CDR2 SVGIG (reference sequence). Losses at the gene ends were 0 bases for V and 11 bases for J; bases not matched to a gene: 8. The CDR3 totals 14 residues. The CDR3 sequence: CAWSVSLAGVLQYF. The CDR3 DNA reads TGTGCCTGGAGTGTAAGCCTAGCGGGAGTATTGCAGTATTTT. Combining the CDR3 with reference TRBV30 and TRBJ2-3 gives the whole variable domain SQTIHQWPATLVQPVGSPLSLECTVEGTSNPNLYWYRQAAGRGLQLLFYSVGIGQISSEVPQNLSASRPQDRQFILSSKKLLLSDSGFYLCAWSVSLAGVLQYFGPGTRLTVL.

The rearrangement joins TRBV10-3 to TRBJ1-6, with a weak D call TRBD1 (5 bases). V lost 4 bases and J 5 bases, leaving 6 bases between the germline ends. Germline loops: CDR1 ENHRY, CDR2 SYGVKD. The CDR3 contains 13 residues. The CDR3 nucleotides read TGTGCCATCAGTGGGACAAATAATTCACCCCTCCACTTT. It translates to CAISGTNNSPLHF.

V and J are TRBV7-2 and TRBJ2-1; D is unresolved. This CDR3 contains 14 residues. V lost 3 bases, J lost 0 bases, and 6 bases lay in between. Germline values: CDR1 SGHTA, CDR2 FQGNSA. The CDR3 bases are TGTGCCAGCAGCTTTACCGCCTCCTACAATGAGCAGTTCTTC. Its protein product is CASSFTASYNEQFF.

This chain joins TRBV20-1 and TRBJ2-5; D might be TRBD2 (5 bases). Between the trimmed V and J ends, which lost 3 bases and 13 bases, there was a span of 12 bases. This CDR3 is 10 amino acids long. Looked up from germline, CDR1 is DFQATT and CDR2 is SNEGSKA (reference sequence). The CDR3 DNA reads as TGCAGTGCTAGTCTGGCTAGCCGGTACTTC. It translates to CSASLASRYF.

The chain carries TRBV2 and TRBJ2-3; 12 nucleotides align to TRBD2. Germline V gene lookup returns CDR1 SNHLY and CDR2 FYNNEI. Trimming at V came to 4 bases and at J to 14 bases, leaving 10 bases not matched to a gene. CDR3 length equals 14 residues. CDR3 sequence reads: CASSGSSGRASGYF. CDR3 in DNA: TGTGCCAGCAGTGGTTCTAGCGGGAGGGCCTCGGGGTATTTT.

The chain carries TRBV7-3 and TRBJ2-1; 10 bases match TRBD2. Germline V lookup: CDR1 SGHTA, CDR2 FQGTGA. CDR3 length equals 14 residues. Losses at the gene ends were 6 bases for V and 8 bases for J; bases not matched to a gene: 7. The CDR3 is CASRASGSLDEQFF. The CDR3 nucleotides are TGTGCCAGCAGGGCTAGCGGGAGTCTGGATGAGCAGTTCTTC.

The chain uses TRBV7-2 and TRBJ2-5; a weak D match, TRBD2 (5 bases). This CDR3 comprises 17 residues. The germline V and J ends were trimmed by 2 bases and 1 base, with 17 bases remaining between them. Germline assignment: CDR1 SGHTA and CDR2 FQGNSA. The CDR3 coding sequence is TGTGCCAGCAGCTTAACGAGCGGAGTCCGTATCCAAGAGACCCAGTACTTC. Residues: CASSLTSGVRIQETQYF.

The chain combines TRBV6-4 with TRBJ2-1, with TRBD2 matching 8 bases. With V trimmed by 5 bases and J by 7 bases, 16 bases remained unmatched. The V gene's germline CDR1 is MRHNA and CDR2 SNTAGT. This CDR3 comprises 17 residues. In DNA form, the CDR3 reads TGTGCCAGCAGTCCCGGACGGGGGGGGCCGGACCGAAATGAGCAGTTCTTC. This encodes CASSPGRGGPDRNEQFF.

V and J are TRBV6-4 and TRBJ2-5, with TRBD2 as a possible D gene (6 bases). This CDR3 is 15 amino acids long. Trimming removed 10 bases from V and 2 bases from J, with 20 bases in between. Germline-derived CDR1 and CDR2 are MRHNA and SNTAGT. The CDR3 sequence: CANKLGTPNQETQYF. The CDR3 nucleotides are TGTGCCAATAAGCTTGGGACTCCCAATCAAGAGACCCAGTACTTC.

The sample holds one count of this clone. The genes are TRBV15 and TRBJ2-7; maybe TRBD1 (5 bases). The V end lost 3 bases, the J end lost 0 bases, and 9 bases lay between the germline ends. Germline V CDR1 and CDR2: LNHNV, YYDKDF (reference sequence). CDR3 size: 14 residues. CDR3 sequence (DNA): TGTGCCACCAGCAGCCCGACAGCCTCCTACGAGCAGTACTTC. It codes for CATSSPTASYEQYF.

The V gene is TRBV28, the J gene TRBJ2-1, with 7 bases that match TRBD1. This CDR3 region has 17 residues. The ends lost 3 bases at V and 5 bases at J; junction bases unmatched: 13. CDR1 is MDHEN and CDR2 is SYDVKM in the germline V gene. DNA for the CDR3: TGTGCCAGCAGTTTCCTAGTGGGACAGAGCCTAAACAATGAGCAGTTCTTC. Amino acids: CASSFLVGQSLNNEQFF.

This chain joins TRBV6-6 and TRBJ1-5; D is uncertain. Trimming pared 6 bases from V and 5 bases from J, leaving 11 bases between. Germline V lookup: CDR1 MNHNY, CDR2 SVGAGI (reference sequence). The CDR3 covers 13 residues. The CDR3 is CASRRDRDQPQHF. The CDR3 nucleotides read TGTGCCAGCAGGCGAGACCGCGATCAGCCCCAGCATTTT.

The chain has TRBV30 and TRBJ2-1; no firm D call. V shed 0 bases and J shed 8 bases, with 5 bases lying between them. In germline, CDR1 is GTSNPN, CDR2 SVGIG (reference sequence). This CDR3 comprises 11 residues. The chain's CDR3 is CAWSVWDEQFF. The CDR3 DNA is TGTGCCTGGAGTGTTTGGGATGAGCAGTTCTTC.

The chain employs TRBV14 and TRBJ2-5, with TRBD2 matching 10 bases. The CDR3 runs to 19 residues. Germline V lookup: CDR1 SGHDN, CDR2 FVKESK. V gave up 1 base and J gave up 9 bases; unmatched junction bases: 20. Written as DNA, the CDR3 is TGTGCCAGCAGCCAAGGGTCTCTTATAGCGGGAGGTCGTCAATCGGCCCAGTACTTC. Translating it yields CASSQGSLIAGGRQSAQYF.

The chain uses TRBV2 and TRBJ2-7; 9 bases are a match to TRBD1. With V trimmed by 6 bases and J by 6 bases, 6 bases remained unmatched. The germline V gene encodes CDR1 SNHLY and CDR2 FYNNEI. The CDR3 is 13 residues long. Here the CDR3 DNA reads TGTGCCAGCAGGGGACAGGGAGGGACCGAGCAGTACTTC. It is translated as CASRGQGGTEQYF.

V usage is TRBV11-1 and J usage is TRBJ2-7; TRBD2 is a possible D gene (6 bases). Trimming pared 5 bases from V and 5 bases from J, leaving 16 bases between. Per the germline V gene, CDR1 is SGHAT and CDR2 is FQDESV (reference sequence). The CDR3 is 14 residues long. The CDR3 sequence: CASSGPGVPNEQYF. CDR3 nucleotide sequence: TGTGCCAGCAGCGGCCCGGGAGTCCCTAACGAGCAGTACTTC.